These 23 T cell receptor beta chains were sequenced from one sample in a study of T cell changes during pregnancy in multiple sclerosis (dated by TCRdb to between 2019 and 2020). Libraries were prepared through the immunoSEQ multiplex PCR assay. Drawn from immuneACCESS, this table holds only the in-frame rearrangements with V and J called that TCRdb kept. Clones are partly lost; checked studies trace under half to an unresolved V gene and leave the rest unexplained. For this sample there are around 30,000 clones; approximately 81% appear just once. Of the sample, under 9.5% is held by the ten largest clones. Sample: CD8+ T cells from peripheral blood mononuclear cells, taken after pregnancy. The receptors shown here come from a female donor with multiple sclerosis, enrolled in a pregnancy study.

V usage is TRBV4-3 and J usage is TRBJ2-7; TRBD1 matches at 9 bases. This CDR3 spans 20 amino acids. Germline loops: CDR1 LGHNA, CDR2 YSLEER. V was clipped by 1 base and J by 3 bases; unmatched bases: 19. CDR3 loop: CASSQGVNRGTGFRIYEQYF. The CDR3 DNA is TGCGCCAGCAGCCAAGGGGTAAACCGGGGGACAGGGTTTAGGATCTACGAGCAGTACTTC.

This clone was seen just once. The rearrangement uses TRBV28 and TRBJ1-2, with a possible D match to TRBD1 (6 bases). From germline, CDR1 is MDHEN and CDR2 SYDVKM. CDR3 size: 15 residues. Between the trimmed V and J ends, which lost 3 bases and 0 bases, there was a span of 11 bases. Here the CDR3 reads CASSFFTGSNYGYTF. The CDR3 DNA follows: TGTGCCAGCAGTTTTTTTACAGGGTCTAACTATGGCTACACCTTC.

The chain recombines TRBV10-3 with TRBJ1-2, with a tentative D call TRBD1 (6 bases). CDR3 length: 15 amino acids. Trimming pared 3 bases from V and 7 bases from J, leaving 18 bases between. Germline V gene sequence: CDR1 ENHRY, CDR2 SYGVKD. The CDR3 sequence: CAISDFGRGSGGYTF. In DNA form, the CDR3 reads TGTGCCATCAGTGACTTCGGCAGGGGATCGGGTGGCTACACCTTC.

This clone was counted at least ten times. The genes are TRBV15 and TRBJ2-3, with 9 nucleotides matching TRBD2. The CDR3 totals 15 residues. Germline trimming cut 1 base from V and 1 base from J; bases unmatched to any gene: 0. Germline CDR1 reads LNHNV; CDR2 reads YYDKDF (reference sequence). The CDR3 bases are TGTGCCACCAGCAGAGTAGCGGGGGGCACAGATACGCAGTATTTT. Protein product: CATSRVAGGTDTQYF.

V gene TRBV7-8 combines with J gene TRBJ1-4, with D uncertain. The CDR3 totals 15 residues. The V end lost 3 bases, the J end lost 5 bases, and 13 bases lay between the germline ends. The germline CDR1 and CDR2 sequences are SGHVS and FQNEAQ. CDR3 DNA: TGTGCCAGCAGCTTCCCTTCTGGGCCGAATGAAAAACTGTTTTTT. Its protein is CASSFPSGPNEKLFF.

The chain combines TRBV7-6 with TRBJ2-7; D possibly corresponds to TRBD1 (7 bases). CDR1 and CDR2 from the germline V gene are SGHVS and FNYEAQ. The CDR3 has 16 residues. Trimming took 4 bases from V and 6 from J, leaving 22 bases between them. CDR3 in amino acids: CASSSRPAGQSIEQYF. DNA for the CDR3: TGTGCCAGCAGCTCTAGGCCGGCGGGACAGAGTATCGAGCAGTACTTC.

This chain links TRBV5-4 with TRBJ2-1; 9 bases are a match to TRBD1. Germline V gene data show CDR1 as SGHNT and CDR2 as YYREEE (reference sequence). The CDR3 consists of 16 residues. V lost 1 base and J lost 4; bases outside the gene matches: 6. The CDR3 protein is CASSLYRTGEYNEQFF. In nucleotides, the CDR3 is TGTGCCAGCAGCTTGTACCGGACAGGGGAATACAATGAGCAGTTCTTC.

CDR3 residues: CASSLGRGGLLDTQYF. The CDR3 DNA sequence: TGTGCCAGCAGCTTAGGGAGGGGGGGCCTTTTGGATACGCAGTATTTT. The genes are TRBV11-2 and TRBJ2-3; TRBD2 might be the D (7 bases). CDR1 is SGHAT and CDR2 is FQNNGV in the germline V gene. Trimming removed 1 base from V and 6 bases from J, with 17 bases in between. The CDR3 covers 16 residues.

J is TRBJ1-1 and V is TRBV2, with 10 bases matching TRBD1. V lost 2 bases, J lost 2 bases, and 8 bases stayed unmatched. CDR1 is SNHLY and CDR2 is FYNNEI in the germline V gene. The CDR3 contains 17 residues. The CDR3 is CASSEWRDRGENTEAFF. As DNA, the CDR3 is TGTGCCAGCAGTGAATGGAGGGACAGGGGCGAAAACACTGAAGCTTTCTTT.

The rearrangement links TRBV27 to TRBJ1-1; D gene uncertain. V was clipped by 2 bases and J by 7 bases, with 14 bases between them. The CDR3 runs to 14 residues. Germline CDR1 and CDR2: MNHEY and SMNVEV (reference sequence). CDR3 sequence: CASSLTLPGGEAFF. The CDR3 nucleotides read TGTGCCAGCAGTTTAACCCTACCCGGAGGTGAAGCTTTCTTT.

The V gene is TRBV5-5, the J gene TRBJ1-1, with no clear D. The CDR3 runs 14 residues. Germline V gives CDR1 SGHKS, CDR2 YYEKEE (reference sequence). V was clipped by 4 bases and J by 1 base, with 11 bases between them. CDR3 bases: TGTGCCAGCAGCGGGCACCGGGGGAACACTGAAGCTTTCTTT. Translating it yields CASSGHRGNTEAFF.

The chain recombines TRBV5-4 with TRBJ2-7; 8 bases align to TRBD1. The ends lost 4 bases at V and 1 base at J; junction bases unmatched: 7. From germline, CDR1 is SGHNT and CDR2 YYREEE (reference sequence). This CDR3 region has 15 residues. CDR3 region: CASSPGQGPSYEQYF. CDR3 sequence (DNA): TGTGCCAGCAGCCCCGGACAGGGCCCTTCCTACGAGCAGTACTTC.

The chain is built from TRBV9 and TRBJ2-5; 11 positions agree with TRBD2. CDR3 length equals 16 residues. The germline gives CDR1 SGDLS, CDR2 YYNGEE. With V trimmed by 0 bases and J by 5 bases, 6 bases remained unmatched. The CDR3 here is CASSVGLSGGVETQYF. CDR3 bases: TGTGCCAGCAGCGTAGGTCTTAGCGGGGGGGTGGAGACCCAGTACTTC.

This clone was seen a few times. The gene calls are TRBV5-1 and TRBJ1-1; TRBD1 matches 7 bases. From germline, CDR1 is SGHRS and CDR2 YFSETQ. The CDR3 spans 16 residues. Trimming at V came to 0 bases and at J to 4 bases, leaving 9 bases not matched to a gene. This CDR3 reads CASSLEPPGQITEAFF. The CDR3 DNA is TGCGCCAGCAGCTTGGAGCCTCCGGGACAGATCACTGAAGCTTTCTTT.

CDR3 in DNA: TGTGCCTGGAGTGTAATCCGCGGCTATGGCTACACCTTC. This encodes CAWSVIRGYGYTF. V gene TRBV30 combines with J gene TRBJ1-2; D gene uncertain. Germline CDR1 is GTSNPN and CDR2 is SVGIG (reference sequence). The CDR3 is made up of 13 amino acids. The V end was cut by 0 bases, the J end by 4 bases, with 9 bases between. Drawing the rest from reference TRBV30 and TRBJ1-2, the complete variable domain is SQTIHQWPATLVQPVGSPLSLECTVEGTSNPNLYWYRQAAGRGLQLLFYSVGIGQISSEVPQNLSASRPQDRQFILSSKKLLLSDSGFYLCAWSVIRGYGYTFGSGTRLTVV.

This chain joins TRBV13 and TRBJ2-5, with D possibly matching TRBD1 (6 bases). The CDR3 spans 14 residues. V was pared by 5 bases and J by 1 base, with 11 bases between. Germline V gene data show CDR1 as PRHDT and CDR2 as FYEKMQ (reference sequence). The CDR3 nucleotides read TGTGCCAGCAGCATCCGGGACATCCAAGAGACCCAGTACTTC. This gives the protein CASSIRDIQETQYF.

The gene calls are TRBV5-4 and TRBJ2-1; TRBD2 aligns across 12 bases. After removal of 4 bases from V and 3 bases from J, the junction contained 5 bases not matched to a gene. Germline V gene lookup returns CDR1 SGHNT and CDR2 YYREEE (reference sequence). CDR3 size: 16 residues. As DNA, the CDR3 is TGTGCCAGCAGCGCAAGACTAGCGGGGGACTACAATGAGCAGTTCTTC. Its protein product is CASSARLAGDYNEQFF.

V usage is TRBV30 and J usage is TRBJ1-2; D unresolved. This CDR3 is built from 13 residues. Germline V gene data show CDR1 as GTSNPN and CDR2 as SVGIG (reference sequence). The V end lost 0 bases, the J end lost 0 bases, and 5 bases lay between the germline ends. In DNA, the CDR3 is TGTGCCTGGAGTGTCGGAGCTAACTATGGCTACACCTTC. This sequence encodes CAWSVGANYGYTF.

The CDR3 here is CASSQQGHEGYTF. In nucleotides, the CDR3 is TGTGCCAGCAGCCAACAGGGGCATGAAGGCTACACCTTC. V and J are TRBV6-1 and TRBJ1-2; TRBD1 agrees at 7 bases. Germline CDR1 reads MNHNS; CDR2 reads SASEGT. The CDR3 contains 13 residues. The V and J ends lost 6 bases and 8 bases, in that order; junction bases with no gene match: 9.

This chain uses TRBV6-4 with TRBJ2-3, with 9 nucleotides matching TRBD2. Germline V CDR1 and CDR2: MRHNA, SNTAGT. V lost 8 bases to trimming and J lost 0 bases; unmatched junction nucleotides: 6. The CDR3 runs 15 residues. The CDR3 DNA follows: TGTGCCAGCGGGCCCGCGGGGGGGAGCACAGATACGCAGTATTTT. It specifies CASGPAGGSTDTQYF.

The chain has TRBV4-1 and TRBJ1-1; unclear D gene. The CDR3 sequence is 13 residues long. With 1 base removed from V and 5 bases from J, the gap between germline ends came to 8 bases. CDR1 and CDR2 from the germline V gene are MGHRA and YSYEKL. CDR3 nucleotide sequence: TGCGCCAGCAGCCAAGGTAGAGGTACTGAAGCTTTCTTT. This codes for CASSQGRGTEAFF.

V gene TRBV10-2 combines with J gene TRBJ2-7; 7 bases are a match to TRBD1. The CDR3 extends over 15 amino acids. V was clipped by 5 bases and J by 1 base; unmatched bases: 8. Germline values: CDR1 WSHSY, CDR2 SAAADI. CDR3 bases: TGCGCCAGCAGTCCGGGACAGTTGGATTCCTACGAGCAGTACTTC. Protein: CASSPGQLDSYEQYF.

The CDR3 nucleotides are TGTGCCAGCAGTTTCCCGTCGGGCGGGGGCACTGAAGCTTTCTTT. Its protein is CASSFPSGGGTEAFF. The V gene is TRBV28, the J gene TRBJ1-1; D possibly corresponds to TRBD1 (5 bases). The CDR3 runs 15 residues. Germline V gene data show CDR1 as MDHEN and CDR2 as SYDVKM. V was pared by 3 bases and J by 4 bases, with 15 bases between.